This entry concerns a single TCR beta chain. This entry belongs to a study of early T cells in non-severe SARS-CoV-2 infection. V shed 6 bases, J shed 0 bases, and the junction held 0 bases outside the gene matches. The CDR3 spans 13 residues. MiXCR was run by TCRdb on the 5' RACE reads, yielding one entry per CDR3 protein. Seen here are tens of thousands of distinct CDR3 sequences, 5.3% observed once, and the top ten hold just under 30%. The sample was whole blood. This rearrangement joins TRBV12-3 or TRBV12-4 to TRBJ2-7, with 9 bases fitting TRBD2. This receptor was obtained from an adult who was a healthcare worker with PCR-confirmed SARS-CoV-2 infection or an uninfected control (not recorded which). CDR3 in DNA: TGTGCCAGCAGGGGACTAGCCTCCTACGAGCAGTACTTC. Translation gives CASRGLASYEQYF.